These T cell receptor beta chains were read from a single sample in a study of shared clonotypes between healthy human individuals. The repertoire was sequenced with immunoSEQ multiplex PCR; TCRdb's copy has only in-frame clones and lacks some. The sample lists over a million clones; around 78% were seen once. Sequencing was performed on memory CD4+ T cells from PBMCs. The receptors were sampled from a man younger than 35 in good health. Some clones in this sample may be carry-over from other donors' samples. Both conserved end residues are part of each CDR3. The D gene is left open where the match is weak. Clone size is shown for a subset of rows, as once, few, many or a class of expanded clone.

J: TRBJ2-5; D: .; V: TRBV5-1; size: .; DNA: TGCGCCAGCAGCTTGTTAGGTGGTTCCGAAGAGACCCAGTACTTC; CDR3: CASSLLGGSEETQYF
J: TRBJ1-4; D: .; V: TRBV28; size: .; DNA: TGTGCCAGCAGCCCCCGGGAAAAACTGTTTTTT; CDR3: CASSPREKLFF
J: TRBJ1-2; D: .; V: TRBV28; size: .; DNA: TGTGCCAGCAGTTTAGAAGGATTTGGCTACACCTTC; CDR3: CASSLEGFGYTF
J: TRBJ2-5; D: .; V: TRBV7-9; size: .; DNA: TGTGCCAGCAGCTTAGAAGTTTGGCGGGCGGGCCAAGAGACCCAGTACTTC; CDR3: CASSLEVWRAGQETQYF
J: TRBJ2-1; D: TRBD2; V: TRBV11-3; size: .; DNA: TGTGCCAGCAGCCGCGTCGCGGGAGGGGTAGCAGGTGAGCAGTTCTTC; CDR3: CASSRVAGGVAGEQFF
J: TRBJ2-7; D: .; V: TRBV29-1; size: .; DNA: TGCAGCGTTGGGGAAGGCACCCCCTACGAGCAGTACTTC; CDR3: CSVGEGTPYEQYF
J: TRBJ2-2; D: .; V: TRBV7-3; size: .; DNA: TGTGCCAGCAGCCAACGTATCGGGGAGCTGTTTTTT; CDR3: CASSQRIGELFF
J: TRBJ1-1; D: .; V: TRBV7-8; size: .; DNA: TGTGCCAGCAGCTTAGGGAGAACTGAAGCTTTCTTT; CDR3: CASSLGRTEAFF
J: TRBJ1-1; D: .; V: TRBV5-5; size: .; DNA: TGTGCCAGCAGCTTGGTGAGGGGTGAAGCTTTCTTT; CDR3: CASSLVRGEAFF
J: TRBJ2-7; D: TRBD2; V: TRBV28; size: .; DNA: TGTGCCAGCAGCCCCACGGGGTGGACTAGCGGGATGCTAGGCGAGCAGTACTTC; CDR3: CASSPTGWTSGMLGEQYF
J: TRBJ1-1; D: .; V: TRBV7-9; size: .; DNA: TGTGCCAGCAGCCAAAATACCCAGCTGGCTTTCTTT; CDR3: CASSQNTQLAFF
J: TRBJ1-4; D: .; V: TRBV19; size: few; DNA: TGTGCCAGTAGCCCGTATAAGGCGGACCTACTGTTTTTT; CDR3: CASSPYKADLLFF